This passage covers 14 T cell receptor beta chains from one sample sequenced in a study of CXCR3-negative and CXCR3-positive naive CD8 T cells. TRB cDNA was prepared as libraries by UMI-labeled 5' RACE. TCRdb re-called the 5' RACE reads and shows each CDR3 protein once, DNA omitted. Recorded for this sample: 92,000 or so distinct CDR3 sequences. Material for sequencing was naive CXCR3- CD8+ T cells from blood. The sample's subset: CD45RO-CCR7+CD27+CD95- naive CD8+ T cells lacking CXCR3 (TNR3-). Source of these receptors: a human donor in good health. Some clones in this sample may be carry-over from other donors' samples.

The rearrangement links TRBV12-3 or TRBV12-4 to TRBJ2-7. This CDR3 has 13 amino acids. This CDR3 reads CASSLSGVYEQYF.

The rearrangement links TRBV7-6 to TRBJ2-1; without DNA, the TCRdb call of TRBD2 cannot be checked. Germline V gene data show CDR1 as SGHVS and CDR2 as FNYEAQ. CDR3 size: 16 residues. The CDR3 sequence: CASSPPAGGYYNEQFF. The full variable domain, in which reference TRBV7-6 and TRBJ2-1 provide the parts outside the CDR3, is GAGVSQSPRYKVTKRGQDVALRCDPISGHVSLYWYRQALGQGPEFLTYFNYEAQQDKSGLPNDRFSAERPEGSISTLTIQRTEQRDSAMYRCASSPPAGGYYNEQFFGPGTRLTVL.

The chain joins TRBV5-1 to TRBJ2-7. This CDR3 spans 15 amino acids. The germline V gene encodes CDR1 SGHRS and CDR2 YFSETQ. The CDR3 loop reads CASSLEAHPSYEQYF.

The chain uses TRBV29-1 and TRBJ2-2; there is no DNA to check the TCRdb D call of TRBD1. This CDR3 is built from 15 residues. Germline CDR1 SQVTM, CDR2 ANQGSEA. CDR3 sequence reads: CSVENSGYTTGELFF.

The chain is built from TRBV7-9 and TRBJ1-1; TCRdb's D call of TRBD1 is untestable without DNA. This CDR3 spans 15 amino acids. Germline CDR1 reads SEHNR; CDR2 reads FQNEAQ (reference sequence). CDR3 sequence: CASSLDRGGFTEAFF. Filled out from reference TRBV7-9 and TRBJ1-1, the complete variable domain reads DTGVSQNPRHKITKRGQNVTFRCDPISEHNRLYWYRQTLGQGPEFLTYFQNEAQLEKSRLLSDRFSAERPKGSFSTLEIQRTEQGDSAMYLCASSLDRGGFTEAFFGQGTRLTVV.

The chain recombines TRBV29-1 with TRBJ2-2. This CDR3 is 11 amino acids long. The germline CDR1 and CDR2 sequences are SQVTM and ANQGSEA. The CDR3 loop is CSVLSTGELFF.

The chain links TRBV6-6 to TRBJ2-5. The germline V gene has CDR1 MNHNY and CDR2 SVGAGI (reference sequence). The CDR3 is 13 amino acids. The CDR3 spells CASSYSGDETQYF.

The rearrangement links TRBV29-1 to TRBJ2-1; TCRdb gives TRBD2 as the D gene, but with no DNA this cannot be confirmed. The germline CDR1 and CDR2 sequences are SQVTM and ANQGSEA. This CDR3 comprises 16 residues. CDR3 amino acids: CSVELGLAGGRSEQFF.

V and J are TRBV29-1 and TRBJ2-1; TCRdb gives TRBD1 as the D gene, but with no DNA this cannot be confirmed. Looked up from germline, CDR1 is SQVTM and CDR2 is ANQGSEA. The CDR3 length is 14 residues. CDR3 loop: CSAMGSGKYNEQFF.

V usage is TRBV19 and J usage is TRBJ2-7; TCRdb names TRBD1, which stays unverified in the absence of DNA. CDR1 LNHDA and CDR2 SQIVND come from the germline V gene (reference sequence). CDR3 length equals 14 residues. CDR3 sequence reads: CASSTGTDSYEQYF.

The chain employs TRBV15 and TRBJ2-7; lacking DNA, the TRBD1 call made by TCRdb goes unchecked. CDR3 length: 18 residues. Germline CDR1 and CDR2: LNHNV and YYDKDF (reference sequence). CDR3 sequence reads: CATSRAPTGFWGGNEQYF.

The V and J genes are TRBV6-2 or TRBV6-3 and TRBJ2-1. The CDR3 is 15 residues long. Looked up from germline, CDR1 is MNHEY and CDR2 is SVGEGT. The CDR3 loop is CASSYPLGPYNEQFF.

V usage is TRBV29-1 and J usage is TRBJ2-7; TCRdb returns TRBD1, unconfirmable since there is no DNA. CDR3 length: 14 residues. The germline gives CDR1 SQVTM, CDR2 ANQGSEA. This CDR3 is CSEKARQGWKEHYF.

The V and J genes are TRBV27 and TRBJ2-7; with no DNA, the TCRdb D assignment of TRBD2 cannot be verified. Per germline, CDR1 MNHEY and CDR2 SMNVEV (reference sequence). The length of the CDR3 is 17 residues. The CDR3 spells CASRRRAAEANSYEQYF.